Included here is one T cell receptor beta chain sequence, with context. Antigen specificity is unknown. The entry originates in a study of T cell responses to AZD1222 COVID-19 vaccine. Study-level findings and limits: Regions 160-218 and 743-854 held dominance among vaccine-associated CD4 TCRs, which spanned spike.

Germline CDR1 KGHSH, CDR2 LQKENI. V gave up 0 bases and J gave up 0 bases, with 5 bases separating them. The CDR3 sequence is 14 residues long. TCRdb keeps only in-frame clones here, not all; method: immunoSEQ multiplex PCR. The sample carries approximately 110,000 clones, approximately 88% recorded once. The chain uses TRBV18 and TRBJ1-2; the D gene is possibly TRBD1 (5 bases). This clonotype originated in an adult who received the AZD1222 COVID-19 vaccine. Source: peripheral blood, taken 28 days after the second AZD1222 dose. CDR3 protein: CASSPPTANYGYTF. CDR3 nucleotides: TGTGCCAGCTCACCACCGACAGCTAACTATGGCTACACCTTC.